A single sample is the source of the 15 T cell receptor beta chains below, sequenced in a study of neoadjuvant nivolumab and ipilimumab in lung cancer. Profiling relied on immunoSEQ multiplex PCR, and the TCRdb table lists in-frame clones only, not all of them. The sample has approximately 19,000 clones, about 90% seen once; the top ten hold 2.1%. This specimen consisted of peripheral blood, obtained before neoadjuvant nivolumab, alone or with ipilimumab. Receptors were obtained from an adult with non-small cell lung cancer.

This rearrangement joins TRBV14 to TRBJ2-1, with a tentative D call TRBD2 (6 bases). The CDR3 runs 16 residues. V was pared by 1 base and J by 7 bases, with 17 bases between. The germline V gene has CDR1 SGHDN and CDR2 FVKESK. CDR3 in amino acids: CASSQVGGRPGNEQFF. For the CDR3, the DNA is TGTGCCAGCAGCCAAGTTGGGGGGAGACCCGGGAATGAGCAGTTCTTC.

DNA of the CDR3: TGCGCCAGCAGCTGGAGCGGGAGGGCTTTTGATAACACCGGGGAGCTGTTTTTT. This sequence encodes CASSWSGRAFDNTGELFF. This chain uses TRBV5-1 with TRBJ2-2; 10 bases line up with TRBD2. The germline CDR1 and CDR2 sequences are SGHRS and YFSETQ. Trimming cost V 3 bases and J 2 bases; bases outside gene matches: 10. The CDR3 spans 18 residues.

The chain is built from TRBV15 and TRBJ2-7, with 7 positions matching TRBD1. The V gene's germline CDR1 is LNHNV and CDR2 YYDKDF (reference sequence). The CDR3 is 15 residues long. The V and J ends lost 3 bases and 5 bases, in that order; junction bases with no gene match: 10. The CDR3: CATSSRQGFGDEQYF. CDR3 nucleotides: TGTGCCACCAGCAGTCGACAGGGTTTCGGGGACGAGCAGTACTTC.

The gene calls are TRBV7-2 and TRBJ2-5; 10 bases are a match to TRBD2. The germline CDR1 and CDR2 sequences are SGHTA and FQGNSA. The CDR3 has 14 residues. Losses at the gene ends were 5 bases for V and 3 bases for J; bases not matched to a gene: 3. The CDR3 spells CASSPGLAKETQYF. CDR3 coding DNA: TGTGCCAGCAGCCCGGGACTAGCGAAAGAGACCCAGTACTTC.

The chain recombines TRBV11-2 with TRBJ1-2, with a weak D call TRBD1 (6 bases). Germline CDR1 and CDR2: SGHAT and FQNNGV. CDR3 length: 13 amino acids. The ends were cut back, 5 bases at V and 10 bases at J, with 17 bases in the middle. The CDR3 nucleotides are TGTGCCAGCAGCCCCGGAAAGACAGGCGCCTACACCTTC. Translating gives CASSPGKTGAYTF.

The V call is TRBV5-1, the J call TRBJ2-2; 9 bases agree with TRBD1. Germline V gene lookup returns CDR1 SGHRS and CDR2 YFSETQ. The CDR3 runs to 15 residues. V trimming: 5 bases; J trimming: 4 bases; junction bases outside the gene matches: 6. CDR3 residues: CASRDGTGITGELFF. CDR3 bases: TGCGCCAGCAGAGACGGGACAGGGATCACCGGGGAGCTGTTTTTT.

J is TRBJ2-3 and V is TRBV7-9; 8 positions match TRBD2. This CDR3 has 15 amino acids. Germline values: CDR1 SEHNR, CDR2 FQNEAQ (reference sequence). The trim removed 5 bases at V and 5 bases at J, leaving 9 bases unmatched. CDR3 region: CASSIGSGNKDTQYF. The CDR3 DNA follows: TGTGCCAGCAGCATAGGTAGCGGGAATAAAGATACGCAGTATTTT.

This clone was recorded only once. The gene calls are TRBV7-2 and TRBJ2-7; tentatively, D is TRBD1 (6 bases). The CDR3 runs to 14 residues. Trimming removed 5 bases from V and 4 bases from J, with 15 bases in between. Germline loops: CDR1 SGHTA, CDR2 FQGNSA. CDR3 loop: CASSTVDSIYEQYF. In nucleotides, the CDR3 is TGTGCCAGCAGCACTGTGGACAGTATTTACGAGCAGTACTTC.

The V and J genes are TRBV6-5 and TRBJ2-7, with 9 bases identical to TRBD1. J lost 4 bases, V lost 5 bases, and 9 bases had no gene match. The germline V gene encodes CDR1 MNHEY and CDR2 SVGAGI. This CDR3 comprises 15 residues. The CDR3 DNA sequence: TGTGCCAGCAGTCCCCTCCCCGGGACAGGGTACGAGCAGTACTTC. It encodes CASSPLPGTGYEQYF.

The chain has TRBV14 and TRBJ2-3, with 9 bases identical to TRBD1. This CDR3 is built from 16 residues. Germline-derived CDR1 and CDR2 are SGHDN and FVKESK. Losses at the gene ends were 4 bases for V and 4 bases for J; bases not matched to a gene: 9. The CDR3 loop is CASSLQRDRDADTQYF. The DNA for the CDR3 is TGTGCCAGCAGCCTACAACGGGACAGGGACGCAGATACGCAGTATTTT.

The CDR3 here is CAWSTTPGTFWEQYF. CDR3 bases: TGTGCCTGGAGTACAACGCCTGGGACCTTCTGGGAGCAGTACTTC. This rearrangement joins TRBV30 to TRBJ2-7; the D call may be TRBD1 or TRBD2 (5 bases each). Per the germline V gene, CDR1 is GTSNPN and CDR2 is SVGIG (reference sequence). The CDR3 is made up of 15 amino acids. The V and J ends lost 2 bases and 7 bases respectively, with 21 bases between them.

V and J are TRBV7-9 and TRBJ2-5, with D possibly matching TRBD1 (5 bases). V shed 1 base and J shed 5 bases, with 11 bases lying between them. CDR3 length: 14 amino acids. CDR1 SEHNR and CDR2 FQNEAQ come from the germline V gene (reference sequence). The DNA of the CDR3 is TGTGCCAGCAGCTTAGAAGGGGTACTGGAGACCCAGTACTTC. Protein product: CASSLEGVLETQYF.

The chain links TRBV7-2 to TRBJ2-1; maybe TRBD2 (7 bases). V was cut by 4 bases and J by 10 bases, with 23 bases left in between. The CDR3 extends over 16 amino acids. In germline, CDR1 is SGHTA, CDR2 FQGNSA. CDR3 sequence reads: CASSSRIIQEGGEQFF. The DNA of the CDR3 is TGTGCCAGCAGCTCCCGGATTATCCAAGAGGGGGGGGAGCAGTTCTTC.

This chain uses TRBV15 with TRBJ1-1, with TRBD1 identical over 9 bases. The CDR3 spans 16 residues. CDR1 is LNHNV and CDR2 is YYDKDF in the germline V gene (reference sequence). The V gene end was trimmed by 1 base and the J gene end by 1 base; junction bases not matched to a gene: 4. The CDR3 spells CATSRVLGQGNTEAFF. CDR3 bases: TGTGCCACCAGCAGAGTTTTGGGACAGGGGAACACTGAAGCTTTCTTT.

V gene TRBV5-1 combines with J gene TRBJ1-2; the D is unclear. The CDR3 consists of 15 residues. V was clipped by 4 bases and J by 2 bases, with 15 bases between them. Germline V gene lookup returns CDR1 SGHRS and CDR2 YFSETQ. The CDR3 spells CASSPGGSGNYGYTF. CDR3 sequence (DNA): TGCGCCAGCAGCCCAGGTGGCAGTGGAAACTATGGCTACACCTTC.